The 3 T cell receptor beta chains reported below all come from one sample, sequenced in a study of CD8 T cells in Susac syndrome. Random hexamers served to reverse transcribe about 0.5 to 1 ug RNA. MiXCR, applied by TCRdb to the immunoSEQ multiplex PCR reads, yields one record per CDR3 protein. The sample includes about 80,000 distinct CDR3 sequences, around 96% seen only once; the top ten take approximately 0.42%. Input material: CD8+ T cells from PBMCs. All receptors derive from a human donor with Susac syndrome.

V and J are TRBV20-1 and TRBJ2-7; weak D call: TRBD2 (6 bases). CDR3 length equals 13 residues. The V end lost 6 bases, the J end lost 2 bases, and 14 bases lay between the germline ends. In germline, CDR1 is DFQATT, CDR2 SNEGSKA (reference sequence). The CDR3 DNA sequence: TGCAGTGCCGGTCCTAGCGCCACCTACGAGCAGTACTTC. It translates to CSAGPSATYEQYF.

The chain recombines TRBV29-1 with TRBJ1-1; no reliable D call. Trimming took 4 bases from V and 4 from J, leaving 19 bases between them. CDR3 length: 15 residues. From germline, CDR1 is SQVTM and CDR2 ANQGSEA. As DNA, the CDR3 is TGCAGCGTTGTGTCGACGGCGACTTTGGGCACTGAAGCTTTCTTT. Its protein is CSVVSTATLGTEAFF.

J is TRBJ2-1 and V is TRBV15; 10 positions match TRBD2. CDR3 length equals 16 residues. Per germline, CDR1 LNHNV and CDR2 YYDKDF (reference sequence). Trimming cost V 0 bases and J 7 bases; bases outside gene matches: 6. CDR3 in DNA: TGTGCCACCAGCAGAGATAGCGGGAGGCCGAGAAATGAGCAGTTCTTC. This codes for CATSRDSGRPRNEQFF.